The next 3 T cell receptor beta chains were all read from a single sample in a study of T cells after yellow fever vaccination. TCRdb re-called the 5' RACE reads through MiXCR, storing one row per CDR3 protein. Seen here are some 400,000 distinct CDR3 sequences, about 19% observed once, and the top ten hold roughly a sixth. Sequenced material: PBMCs, taken before the yellow fever booster vaccination. These receptors came from a man aged 18 to 30 who received the YFV17D yellow fever vaccine.

This clonotype came up a few times. This chain joins TRBV24-1 and TRBJ2-5, with 9 positions matching TRBD1. This CDR3 is 17 amino acids long. Germline trimming cut 1 base from V and 5 bases from J; bases unmatched to any gene: 10. Germline CDR1 is KGHDR and CDR2 is SFDVKD. This CDR3 reads CATSDLWDKTGGETQYF. CDR3 sequence (DNA): TGTGCCACCAGTGATTTATGGGACAAGACAGGGGGGGAGACCCAGTACTTC.

This clonotype has a handful of counts. V is TRBV2 and J is TRBJ2-7, with D maybe TRBD2 (6 bases). This CDR3 has 12 amino acids. Germline loops: CDR1 SNHLY, CDR2 FYNNEI. V lost 9 bases and J 6 bases, leaving 15 bases between the germline ends. Written as DNA, the CDR3 is TGTGCCAGTACCTCGGGGGTAGGCGAGCAGTACTTC. It codes for CASTSGVGEQYF.

CDR3 loop: CASSLGWESSYEQYF. CDR3 sequence (DNA): TGCGCCAGCAGCTTGGGGTGGGAGAGCTCCTACGAGCAGTACTTC. The chain has TRBV5-1 and TRBJ2-7, with D perhaps TRBD2 (5 bases). Germline values: CDR1 SGHRS, CDR2 YFSETQ. V shed 0 bases and J shed 0 bases, with 10 bases lying between them. The CDR3 covers 15 residues. Complete variable domain (other parts from reference TRBV5-1 and TRBJ2-7): KAGVTQTPRYLIKTRGQQVTLSCSPISGHRSVSWYQQTPGQGLQFLFEYFSETQRNKGNFPGRFSGRQFSNSRSEMNVSTLELGDSALYLCASSLGWESSYEQYFGPGTRLTVT.